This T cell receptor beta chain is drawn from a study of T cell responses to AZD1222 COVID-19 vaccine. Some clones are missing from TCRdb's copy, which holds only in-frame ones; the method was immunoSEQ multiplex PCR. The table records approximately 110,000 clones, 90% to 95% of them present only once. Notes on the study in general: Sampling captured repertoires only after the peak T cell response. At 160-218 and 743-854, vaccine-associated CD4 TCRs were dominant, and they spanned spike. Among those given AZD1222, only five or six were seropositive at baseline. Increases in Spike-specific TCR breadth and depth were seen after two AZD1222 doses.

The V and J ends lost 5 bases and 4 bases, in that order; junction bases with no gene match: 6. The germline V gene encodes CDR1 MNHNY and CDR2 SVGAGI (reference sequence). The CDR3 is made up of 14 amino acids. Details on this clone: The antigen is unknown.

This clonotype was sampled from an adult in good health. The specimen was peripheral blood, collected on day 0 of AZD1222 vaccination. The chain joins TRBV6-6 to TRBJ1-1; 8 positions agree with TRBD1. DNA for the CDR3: TGTGCCAGCAGTGGCGACAGGGGAAGCACTGAAGCTTTCTTT. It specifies CASSGDRGSTEAFF.